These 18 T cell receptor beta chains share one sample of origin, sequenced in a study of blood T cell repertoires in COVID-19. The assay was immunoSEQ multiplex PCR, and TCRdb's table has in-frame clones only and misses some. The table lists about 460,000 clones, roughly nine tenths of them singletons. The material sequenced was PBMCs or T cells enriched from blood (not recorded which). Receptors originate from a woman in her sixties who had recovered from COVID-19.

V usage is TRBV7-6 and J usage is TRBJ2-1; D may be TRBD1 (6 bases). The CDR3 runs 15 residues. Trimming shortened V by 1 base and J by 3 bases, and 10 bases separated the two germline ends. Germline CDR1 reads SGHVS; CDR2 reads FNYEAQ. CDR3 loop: CASSLGGQLYNEQFF. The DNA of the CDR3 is TGTGCCAGCAGCTTAGGCGGACAGCTCTACAATGAGCAGTTCTTC. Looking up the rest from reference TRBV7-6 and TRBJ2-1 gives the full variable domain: GAGVSQSPRYKVTKRGQDVALRCDPISGHVSLYWYRQALGQGPEFLTYFNYEAQQDKSGLPNDRFSAERPEGSISTLTIQRTEQRDSAMYRCASSLGGQLYNEQFFGPGTRLTVL.

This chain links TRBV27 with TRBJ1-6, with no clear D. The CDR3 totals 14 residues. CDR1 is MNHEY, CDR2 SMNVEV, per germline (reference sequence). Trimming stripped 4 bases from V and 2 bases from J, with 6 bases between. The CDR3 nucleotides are TGTGCCAGCAGTTCCGGGACCTATAATTCACCCCTCCACTTT. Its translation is CASSSGTYNSPLHF.

This CDR3 is CASSPWGGLGEGTEAFF. CDR3 nucleotides: TGTGCCAGCAGCCCCTGGGGGGGTTTAGGTGAAGGCACTGAAGCTTTCTTT. This chain links TRBV3-1 (or the pseudogene TRBV3-2) with TRBJ1-1; TRBD1 might be the D (5 bases). The CDR3 length is 17 residues. CDR1 is LGHDT and CDR2 is YNNKEL in the germline V gene (reference sequence). Between the trimmed V and J ends, which lost 4 bases and 4 bases, there was a span of 22 bases.

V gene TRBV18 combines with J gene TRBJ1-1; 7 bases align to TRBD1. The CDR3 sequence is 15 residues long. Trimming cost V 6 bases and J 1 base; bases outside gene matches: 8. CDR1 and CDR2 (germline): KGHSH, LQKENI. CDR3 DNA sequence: TGTGCCAGCTCGTCAGGAGGGGGCGGGAACACTGAAGCTTTCTTT. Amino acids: CASSSGGGGNTEAFF.

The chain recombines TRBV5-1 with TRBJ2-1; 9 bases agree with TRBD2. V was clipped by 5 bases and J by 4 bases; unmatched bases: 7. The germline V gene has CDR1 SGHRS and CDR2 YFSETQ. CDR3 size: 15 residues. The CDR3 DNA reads TGCGCCAGCAGAGCAAGCGGGGGGCCTTACAATGAGCAGTTCTTC. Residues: CASRASGGPYNEQFF.

In nucleotides, the CDR3 is TGTGCCAGCAGTTCACACGCTAATGAAAAACTGTTTTTT. Protein sequence: CASSSHANEKLFF. J is TRBJ1-4 and V is TRBV2; D not certain. Germline assignment: CDR1 SNHLY and CDR2 FYNNEI. Trimming cost V 5 bases and J 3 bases, with 7 bases left between them. This CDR3 region has 13 residues.

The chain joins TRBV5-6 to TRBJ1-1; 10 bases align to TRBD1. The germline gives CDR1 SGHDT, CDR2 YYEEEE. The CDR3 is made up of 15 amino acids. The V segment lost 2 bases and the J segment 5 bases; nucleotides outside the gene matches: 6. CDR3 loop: CASSFSDRGFTEAFF. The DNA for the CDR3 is TGTGCCAGCAGCTTTTCGGACAGGGGGTTTACTGAAGCTTTCTTT.

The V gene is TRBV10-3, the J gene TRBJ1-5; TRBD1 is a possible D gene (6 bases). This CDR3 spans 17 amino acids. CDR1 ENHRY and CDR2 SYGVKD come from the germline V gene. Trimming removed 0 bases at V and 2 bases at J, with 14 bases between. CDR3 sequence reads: CAISESLGGAGNQPQHF. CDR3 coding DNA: TGTGCCATCAGTGAGTCGTTAGGGGGGGCTGGCAATCAGCCCCAGCATTTT.

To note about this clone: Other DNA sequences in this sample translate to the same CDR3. CDR3 amino acids: CASSHGQGVSPLHF. The CDR3 region has the DNA TGTGCCAGCAGCCATGGGCAGGGGGTTTCACCCCTCCACTTT. The chain is built from TRBV3-1 (or the pseudogene TRBV3-2) and TRBJ1-6; TRBD1 agrees at 7 bases. The V segment lost 3 bases and the J segment 9 bases; nucleotides outside the gene matches: 5. The CDR3 is 14 amino acids. The germline V gene encodes CDR1 LGHDT and CDR2 YNNKEL (reference sequence).

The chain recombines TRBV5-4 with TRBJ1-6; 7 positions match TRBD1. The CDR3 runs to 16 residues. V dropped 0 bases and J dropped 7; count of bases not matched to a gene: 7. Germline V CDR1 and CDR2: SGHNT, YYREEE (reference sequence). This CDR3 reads CASSLARPGGNSPLHF. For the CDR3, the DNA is TGTGCCAGCAGCTTGGCCCGGCCAGGGGGAAATTCACCCCTCCACTTT.

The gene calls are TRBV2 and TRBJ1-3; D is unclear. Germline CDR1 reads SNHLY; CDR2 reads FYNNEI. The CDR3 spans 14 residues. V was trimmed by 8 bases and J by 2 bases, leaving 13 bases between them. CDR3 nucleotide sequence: TGTGCCAGCGGCAAGGGAGTCCCTGGAAACACCATATATTTT. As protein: CASGKGVPGNTIYF. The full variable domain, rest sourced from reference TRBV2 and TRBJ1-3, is EPEVTQTPSHQVTQMGQEVILRCVPISNHLYFYWYRQILGQKVEFLVSFYNNEISEKSEIFDDQFSVERPDGSNFTLKIRSTKLEDSAMYFCASGKGVPGNTIYFGEGSWLTVV.

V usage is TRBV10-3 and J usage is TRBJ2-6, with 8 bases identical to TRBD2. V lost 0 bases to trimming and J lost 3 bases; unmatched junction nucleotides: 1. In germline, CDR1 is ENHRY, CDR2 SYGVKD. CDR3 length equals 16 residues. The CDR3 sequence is CAISESSGVGANVLTF. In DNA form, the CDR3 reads TGTGCCATCAGTGAGTCTAGCGGGGTTGGGGCCAACGTCCTGACTTTC.

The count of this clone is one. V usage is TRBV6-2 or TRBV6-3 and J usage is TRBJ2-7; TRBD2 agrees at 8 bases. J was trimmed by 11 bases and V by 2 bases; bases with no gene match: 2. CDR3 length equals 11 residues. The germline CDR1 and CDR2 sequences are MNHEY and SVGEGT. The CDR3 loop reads CASSYGGLEYF. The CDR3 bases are TGTGCCAGCAGTTACGGGGGACTAGAGTACTTC.

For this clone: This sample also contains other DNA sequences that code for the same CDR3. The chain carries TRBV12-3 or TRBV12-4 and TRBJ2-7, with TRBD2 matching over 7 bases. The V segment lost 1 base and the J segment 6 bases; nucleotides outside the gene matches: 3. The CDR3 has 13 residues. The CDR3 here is CASSLEWGGEQYF. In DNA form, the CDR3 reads TGTGCCAGCAGTTTAGAGTGGGGGGGCGAGCAGTACTTC.

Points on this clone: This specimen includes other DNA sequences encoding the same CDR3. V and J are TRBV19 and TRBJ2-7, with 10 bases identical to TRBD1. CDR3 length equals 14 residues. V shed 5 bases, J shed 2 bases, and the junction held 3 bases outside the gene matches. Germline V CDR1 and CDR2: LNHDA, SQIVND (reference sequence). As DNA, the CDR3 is TGTGCCAGTAGTTCGGGGACAGGGGCCTACGAGCAGTACTTC. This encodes CASSSGTGAYEQYF. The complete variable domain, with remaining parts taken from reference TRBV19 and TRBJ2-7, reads DGGITQSPKYLFRKEGQNVTLSCEQNLNHDAMYWYRQDPGQGLRLIYYSQIVNDFQKGDIAEGYSVSREKKESFPLTVTSAQKNPTAFYLCASSSGTGAYEQYFGPGTRLTVT.

The CDR3 sequence: CASSSRLGGGRDTQYF. As DNA, the CDR3 is TGTGCCAGCAGTTCACGTCTCGGCGGGGGACGAGATACGCAGTATTTT. The V call is TRBV2, the J call TRBJ2-3; 7 bases are shared with TRBD2. Germline CDR1 and CDR2: SNHLY and FYNNEI. CDR3 length: 16 amino acids. V was pared by 5 bases and J by 5 bases, with 13 bases of the junction left unmatched.

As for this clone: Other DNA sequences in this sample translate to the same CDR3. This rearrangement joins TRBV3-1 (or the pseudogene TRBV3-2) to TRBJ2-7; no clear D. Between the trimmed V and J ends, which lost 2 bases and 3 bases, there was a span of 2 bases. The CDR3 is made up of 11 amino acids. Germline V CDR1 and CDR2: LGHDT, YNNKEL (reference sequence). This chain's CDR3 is CASSQRYEQYF. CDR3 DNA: TGTGCCAGCAGCCAACGCTACGAGCAGTACTTC.

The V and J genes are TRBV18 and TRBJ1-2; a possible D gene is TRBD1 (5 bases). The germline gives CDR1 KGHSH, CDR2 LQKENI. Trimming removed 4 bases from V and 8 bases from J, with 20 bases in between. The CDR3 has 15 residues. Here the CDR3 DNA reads TGTGCCAGCTCACGAACGGAGACAGCCGTTTGGGGCTACACCTTC. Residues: CASSRTETAVWGYTF.